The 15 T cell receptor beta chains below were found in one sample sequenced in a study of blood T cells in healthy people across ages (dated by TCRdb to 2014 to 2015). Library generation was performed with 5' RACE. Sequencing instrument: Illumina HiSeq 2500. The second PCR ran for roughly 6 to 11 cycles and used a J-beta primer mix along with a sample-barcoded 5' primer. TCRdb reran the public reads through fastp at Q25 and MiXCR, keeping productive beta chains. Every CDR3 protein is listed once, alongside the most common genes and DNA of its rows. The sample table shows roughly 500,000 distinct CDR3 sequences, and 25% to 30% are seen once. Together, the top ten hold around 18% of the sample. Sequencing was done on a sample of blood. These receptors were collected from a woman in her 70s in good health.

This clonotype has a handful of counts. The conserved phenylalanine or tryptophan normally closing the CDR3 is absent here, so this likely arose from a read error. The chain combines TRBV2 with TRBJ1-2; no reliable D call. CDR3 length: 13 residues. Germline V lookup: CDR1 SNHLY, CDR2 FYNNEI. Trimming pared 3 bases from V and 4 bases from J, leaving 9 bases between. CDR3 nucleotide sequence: TGTGCCAGCAGTGATCAAGGGATCTATGGCTACACCATC. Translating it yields CASSDQGIYGYTI.

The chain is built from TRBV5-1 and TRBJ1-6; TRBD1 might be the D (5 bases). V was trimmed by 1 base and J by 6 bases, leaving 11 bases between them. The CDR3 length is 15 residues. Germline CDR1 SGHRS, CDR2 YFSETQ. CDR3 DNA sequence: TGCGCCAGCAGCTTGTCCGGGACGCCTAATTCACCCCTCCACTTT. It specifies CASSLSGTPNSPLHF. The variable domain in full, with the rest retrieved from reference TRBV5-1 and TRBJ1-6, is KAGVTQTPRYLIKTRGQQVTLSCSPISGHRSVSWYQQTPGQGLQFLFEYFSETQRNKGNFPGRFSGRQFSNSRSEMNVSTLELGDSALYLCASSLSGTPNSPLHFGNGTRLTVT.

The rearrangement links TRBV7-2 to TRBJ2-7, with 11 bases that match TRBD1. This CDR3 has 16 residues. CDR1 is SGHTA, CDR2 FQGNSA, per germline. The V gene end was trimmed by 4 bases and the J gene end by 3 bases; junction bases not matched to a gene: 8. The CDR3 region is CASSWAGTGGYYEQYF. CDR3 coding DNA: TGTGCCAGCAGCTGGGCCGGGACAGGGGGGTACTACGAGCAGTACTTC. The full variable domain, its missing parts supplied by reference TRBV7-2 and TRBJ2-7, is GAGVSQSPSNKVTEKGKDVELRCDPISGHTALYWYRQSLGQGLEFLIYFQGNSAPDKSGLPSDRFSAERTGGSVSTLTIQRTQQEDSAVYLCASSWAGTGGYYEQYFGPGTRLTVT.

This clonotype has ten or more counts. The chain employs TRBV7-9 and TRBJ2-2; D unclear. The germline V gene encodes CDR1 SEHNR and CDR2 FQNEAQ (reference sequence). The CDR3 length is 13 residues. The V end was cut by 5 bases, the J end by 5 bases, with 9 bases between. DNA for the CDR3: TGTGCCAGCAGCGGGCAGGCAACCGGGGAGCTGTTTTTT. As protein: CASSGQATGELFF.

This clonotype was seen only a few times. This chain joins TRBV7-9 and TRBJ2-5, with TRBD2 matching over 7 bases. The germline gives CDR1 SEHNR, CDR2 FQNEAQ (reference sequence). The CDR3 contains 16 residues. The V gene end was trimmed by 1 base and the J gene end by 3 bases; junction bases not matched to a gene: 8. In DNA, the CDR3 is TGTGCCAGCAGCTTAGTAGGGTCTAGCGGCGAAGAGACCCAGTACTTC. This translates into CASSLVGSSGEETQYF.

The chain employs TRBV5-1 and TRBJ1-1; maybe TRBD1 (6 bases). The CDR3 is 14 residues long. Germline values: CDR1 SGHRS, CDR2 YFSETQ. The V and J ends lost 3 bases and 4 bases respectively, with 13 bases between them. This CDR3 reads CASSWDGGLTEAFF. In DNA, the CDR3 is TGCGCCAGCAGCTGGGACGGGGGGCTCACTGAAGCTTTCTTT.

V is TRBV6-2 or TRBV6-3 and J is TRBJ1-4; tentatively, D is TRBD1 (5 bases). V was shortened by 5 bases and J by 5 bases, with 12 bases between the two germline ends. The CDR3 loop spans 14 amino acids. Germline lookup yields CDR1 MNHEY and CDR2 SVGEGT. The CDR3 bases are TGTGCCAGCAGTGCCGGGGCATCAAATGAAAAACTGTTTTTT. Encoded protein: CASSAGASNEKLFF.

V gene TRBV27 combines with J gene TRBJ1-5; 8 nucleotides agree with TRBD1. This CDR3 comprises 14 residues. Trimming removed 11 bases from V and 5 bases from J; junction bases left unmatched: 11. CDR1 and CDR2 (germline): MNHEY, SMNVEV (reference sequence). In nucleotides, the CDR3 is TGTGCCTGGCAGGGGGCACCCCTTTATCAGCCCCAGCATTTT. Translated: CAWQGAPLYQPQHF.

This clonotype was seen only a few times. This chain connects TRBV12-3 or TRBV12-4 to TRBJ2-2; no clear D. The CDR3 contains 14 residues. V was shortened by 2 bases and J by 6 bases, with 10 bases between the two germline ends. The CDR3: CASSLLRIAGELFF. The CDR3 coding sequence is TGTGCCAGCAGTTTACTGAGGATAGCCGGGGAGCTGTTTTTT.

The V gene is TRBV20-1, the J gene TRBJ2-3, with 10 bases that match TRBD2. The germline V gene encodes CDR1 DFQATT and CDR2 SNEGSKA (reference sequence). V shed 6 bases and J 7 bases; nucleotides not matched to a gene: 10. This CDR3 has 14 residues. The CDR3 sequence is CSAPSSGGANTQYF. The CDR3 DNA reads TGCAGTGCCCCCTCGAGCGGGGGGGCGAATACGCAGTATTTT.

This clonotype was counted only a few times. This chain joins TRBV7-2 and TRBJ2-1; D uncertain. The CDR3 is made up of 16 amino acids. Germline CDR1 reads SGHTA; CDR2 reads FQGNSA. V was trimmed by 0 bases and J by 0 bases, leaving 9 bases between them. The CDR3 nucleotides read TGTGCCAGCAGCTTAGCATACTCGAGCTCCTACAATGAGCAGTTCTTC. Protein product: CASSLAYSSSYNEQFF.

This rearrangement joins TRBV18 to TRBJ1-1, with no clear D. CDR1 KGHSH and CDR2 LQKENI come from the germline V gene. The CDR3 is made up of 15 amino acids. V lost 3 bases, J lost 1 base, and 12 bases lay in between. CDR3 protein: CASSPGKMANTEAFF. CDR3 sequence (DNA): TGTGCCAGCTCACCGGGGAAGATGGCGAACACTGAAGCTTTCTTT.

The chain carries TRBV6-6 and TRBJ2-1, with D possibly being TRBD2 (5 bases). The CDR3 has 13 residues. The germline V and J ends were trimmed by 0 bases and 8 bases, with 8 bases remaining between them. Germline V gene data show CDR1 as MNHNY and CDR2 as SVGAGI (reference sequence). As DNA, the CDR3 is TGTGCCAGCAGTTACTCGGAGGACGATGAGCAGTTCTTC. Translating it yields CASSYSEDDEQFF.

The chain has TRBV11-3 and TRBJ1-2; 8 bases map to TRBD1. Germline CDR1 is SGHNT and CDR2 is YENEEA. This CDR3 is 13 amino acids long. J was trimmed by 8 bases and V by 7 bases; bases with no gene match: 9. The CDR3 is CASTRTGKNGYTF. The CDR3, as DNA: TGTGCCAGCACCCGGACAGGGAAAAACGGCTACACCTTC.

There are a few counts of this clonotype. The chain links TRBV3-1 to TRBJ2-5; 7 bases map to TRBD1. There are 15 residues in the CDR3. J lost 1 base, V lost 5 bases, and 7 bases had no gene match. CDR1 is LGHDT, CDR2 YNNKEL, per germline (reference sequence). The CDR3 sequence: CASSARQGSQETQYF. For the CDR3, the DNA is TGTGCCAGCAGCGCCCGACAGGGATCCCAAGAGACCCAGTACTTC.